This TCR beta chain is from a study of T cell responses to AZD1222 COVID-19 vaccine. Per germline, CDR1 GTSNPN and CDR2 SVGIG (reference sequence). CDR3 length: 11 amino acids. V was clipped by 2 bases and J by 6 bases, with 7 bases between them. Comments on this clone: Its antigen is not known.

Clones were read by immunoSEQ multiplex PCR, and TCRdb kept only the in-frame ones, dropping some. Of around 180,000 clones in the sample, 88% are singletons; the top ten hold 7.7%. Study-level findings and limits: Reportedly, nearly half the spike-specific TCRs target unmutated variant regions. White British ancestry dominated among donors, who included more females, and clonal diversity was possibly underestimated.

The clonotype originates from an adult in good health. V usage is TRBV30 and J usage is TRBJ1-1; D ambiguous. Here the sequenced sample was peripheral blood, taken on day 0 of AZD1222 vaccination. The CDR3 region has the DNA TGTGCCTGGAGTAATGTCGCTGAAGCTTTCTTT. Protein sequence: CAWSNVAEAFF.